The clone carrying this T cell receptor (beta chain) appeared a single time. These data belong to a study of shared clonotypes between healthy human individuals. Repertoires were generated with immunoSEQ multiplex PCR, while TCRdb's copy carries only in-frame clones and drops some. The sample shows about 2 million clones, around 95% of them seen only once. Deletions cut 4 bases from V and 2 bases from J, with 26 bases between. CDR3 length: 19 residues. Per the germline V gene, CDR1 is SGHRS and CDR2 is YFSETQ. This chain uses TRBV5-1 with TRBJ2-3; a possible D gene is TRBD2 (5 bases). The clonotype was recovered from a man aged 18 to 29 in good health. Sequenced: naive CD4+ T cells sorted from blood. Subset reported: CD45RA+ positively selected. The CDR3 here is CASSTRPSPAPGITDTQYF. In DNA form, the CDR3 reads TGCGCCAGCAGCACCCGACCCTCCCCCGCCCCGGGAATCACAGATACGCAGTATTTT.